These 17 T cell receptor beta chains were all obtained from the same sample, sequenced in a study of cytotoxic CD8 clonotypes in ibrutinib-treated CLL. The table came from immunoSEQ multiplex PCR; TCRdb's copy has only in-frame clones and leaves some out. Of some 150,000 clones listed, approximately 77% are singletons. Material: PBMCs, obtained after 12 months of ibrutinib treatment. These TCRs come from a human donor with chronic lymphocytic leukemia.

The CDR3 loop is CSAPLFDTQYF. CDR3 in DNA: TGCAGTGCTCCCCTCTTTGATACGCAGTATTTT. The gene calls are TRBV20-1 and TRBJ2-3, with unresolved D. CDR1 and CDR2 (germline): DFQATT, SNEGSKA (reference sequence). The CDR3 covers 11 residues. V shed 5 bases and J shed 6 bases, with 9 bases lying between them.

The rearrangement joins TRBV6-5 to TRBJ2-7, with a tentative D call TRBD2 (5 bases). Trimming left V 8 bases short and J 1 base short, with 12 bases between. This CDR3 is 13 amino acids long. Germline loops: CDR1 MNHEY, CDR2 SVGAGI. The DNA for the CDR3 is TGTGCCAGCGGTTCGGGGTGGTCCTACGAGCAGTACTTC. Protein product: CASGSGWSYEQYF.

This CDR3 is CASSLQGEQYF. The CDR3 coding sequence is TGTGCCAGCAGCCTACAGGGCGAGCAGTACTTC. This chain uses TRBV7-9 with TRBJ2-7; possible D gene TRBD1, 6 bases. Looked up from germline, CDR1 is SEHNR and CDR2 is FQNEAQ (reference sequence). CDR3 length: 11 residues. Trimming shortened V by 5 bases and J by 6 bases, and 8 bases separated the two germline ends.

A few counts support this clone. The chain is built from TRBV5-1 and TRBJ1-4; 7 bases fit TRBD1. The V and J ends lost 4 bases and 5 bases, in that order; junction bases with no gene match: 5. Per germline, CDR1 SGHRS and CDR2 YFSETQ. The length of the CDR3 is 14 residues. This CDR3 is CASSPVGGNEKLFF. The CDR3 nucleotides read TGCGCCAGCAGCCCGGTAGGGGGCAATGAAAAACTGTTTTTT.

This clone was recorded a few times. The chain couples TRBV7-2 to TRBJ1-5; D gene uncertain. V was cut by 5 bases and J by 4 bases, with 6 bases left in between. Germline V CDR1 and CDR2: SGHTA, FQGNSA. This CDR3 contains 12 residues. In nucleotides, the CDR3 is TGTGCCAGCAGCCGGGAGAATCAGCCCCAGCATTTT. Protein: CASSRENQPQHF.

This rearrangement joins TRBV4-1 to TRBJ1-4, with D unclear. Germline V gene data show CDR1 as MGHRA and CDR2 as YSYEKL. The CDR3 is 13 amino acids. Trimming cost V 4 bases and J 7 bases, with 10 bases left between them. CDR3 coding DNA: TGCGCCAGCAGCCTCCTCGCTGGTGAAAAACTGTTTTTT. Encoded protein: CASSLLAGEKLFF.

The genes are TRBV7-9 and TRBJ2-5, with 12 bases that match TRBD2. Germline CDR1 and CDR2: SEHNR and FQNEAQ (reference sequence). This CDR3 spans 16 amino acids. Unmatched junction bases numbered 5, after V lost 5 bases and J lost 1 base. The CDR3 here is CASSITSGGPQETQYF. The CDR3 region has the DNA TGTGCCAGCAGCATCACTAGCGGGGGGCCCCAAGAGACCCAGTACTTC.

The chain is built from TRBV6-5 and TRBJ2-7; maybe TRBD2 (7 bases). Trimming removed 0 bases at V and 6 bases at J, with 15 bases between. The germline V gene has CDR1 MNHEY and CDR2 SVGAGI. The CDR3 contains 15 residues. The CDR3 reads CASSYSLRGGREQYF. DNA of the CDR3: TGTGCCAGCAGTTACTCGTTGAGGGGGGGCCGCGAGCAGTACTTC.

The gene calls are TRBV27 and TRBJ1-1, with D unclear. CDR3 length: 13 amino acids. CDR1 MNHEY and CDR2 SMNVEV come from the germline V gene (reference sequence). Deletions cut 0 bases from V and 6 bases from J, with 8 bases between. The CDR3 coding sequence is TGTGCCAGCAGTTTATCCGTCCAGGCTGAAGCTTTCTTT. Encoded protein: CASSLSVQAEAFF.

CDR3 sequence reads: CASSGTGGMGEQYF. CDR3 nucleotide sequence: TGTGCCAGCAGCGGAACAGGGGGCATGGGCGAGCAGTACTTC. The V call is TRBV7-9, the J call TRBJ2-7; 9 bases fit TRBD1. After removal of 5 bases from V and 6 bases from J, the junction contained 8 bases not matched to a gene. The CDR3 has 14 amino acids. In germline, CDR1 is SEHNR, CDR2 FQNEAQ (reference sequence).

The rearrangement uses TRBV25-1 and TRBJ2-6, with 7 bases fitting TRBD1. J lost 0 bases, V lost 4 bases, and 6 bases had no gene match. Germline-derived CDR1 and CDR2 are MGHDK and SYGVNS. The CDR3 sequence is 17 residues long. CDR3 protein: CASSVLRTGSGANVLTF. Written as DNA, the CDR3 is TGTGCCAGCAGTGTACTAAGGACAGGCTCTGGGGCCAACGTCCTGACTTTC.

The rearrangement uses TRBV7-2 and TRBJ2-3, with D possibly being TRBD2 (6 bases). This CDR3 has 15 amino acids. The germline V gene encodes CDR1 SGHTA and CDR2 FQGNSA. V gave up 3 bases and J gave up 3 bases, with 13 bases separating them. In DNA, the CDR3 is TGTGCCAGCAGCTTTTTTGCGGGGCGGACAGATACGCAGTATTTT. Encoded protein: CASSFFAGRTDTQYF.

V is TRBV7-9 and J is TRBJ1-5; D gene ambiguous. V dropped 2 bases and J dropped 7 bases, with 12 bases sitting between them. The CDR3 consists of 14 residues. Germline V gives CDR1 SEHNR, CDR2 FQNEAQ (reference sequence). The CDR3 region has the DNA TGTGCCAGCAGCTTACCAGGTTGGGGACAGCCCCAGCATTTT. Translating it yields CASSLPGWGQPQHF.

The rearrangement links TRBV19 to TRBJ2-7; no definite D call. Trimming stripped 3 bases from V and 4 bases from J, with 10 bases between. The V gene's germline CDR1 is LNHDA and CDR2 SQIVND (reference sequence). The CDR3 totals 13 residues. In nucleotides, the CDR3 is TGTGCCAGTAGTATTGGGCTGGAATACGAGCAGTACTTC. Translating it yields CASSIGLEYEQYF.

The CDR3 coding sequence is TGTGCCAGCAGAAAGACTAATCAGCCCCAGCATTTT. It is translated as CASRKTNQPQHF. V usage is TRBV28 and J usage is TRBJ1-5; D unclear. CDR3 size: 12 residues. In germline, CDR1 is MDHEN, CDR2 SYDVKM. Trimming left V 6 bases short and J 4 bases short, with 7 bases between.

The chain links TRBV5-6 to TRBJ2-5; TRBD2 agrees at 15 bases. Germline V gene sequence: CDR1 SGHDT, CDR2 YYEEEE. The CDR3 loop spans 16 amino acids. Unmatched junction bases numbered 8, after V lost 4 bases and J lost 7 bases. CDR3 nucleotides: TGTGCCAGCAGCGAGGGACTAGCGGGGGGCCACGGGACCCAGTACTTC. Its protein product is CASSEGLAGGHGTQYF.

The chain employs TRBV6-6 and TRBJ1-5, with D possibly matching TRBD1 (5 bases). Trimming took 5 bases from V and 7 from J, leaving 12 bases between them. This CDR3 is built from 13 residues. From germline, CDR1 is MNHNY and CDR2 SVGAGI (reference sequence). This CDR3 is CASSIQGGQPQHF. Here the CDR3 DNA reads TGTGCCAGCAGTATCCAGGGAGGCCAGCCCCAGCATTTT.